This record looks at one T cell receptor (beta chain) sequence and its context. What this receptor recognizes is not known. A junction boundary mismatches the germline segment, possibly from a read error. RNA was isolated from bulk unsorted tissue, and RNA quality was assessed with a NanoDrop ND-1000 and an Agilent 2100. All donors had newly diagnosed lung cancer, had not received prior chemotherapy, and were admitted for thoracic surgery in China between August and November 2014. Patients with previous radiotherapy or chemotherapy, or with another concurrent cancer, were excluded from the study. Surgical tissue pieces of about 1-2.2 cm3 were preserved in RNAlater solution and were kept at -80 degrees C until use. The data were obtained in a study of tumor and adjacent non-tumor tissue in lung cancer (dated by TCRdb to 2017 to 2018). Describing the broader study: Patients with adenocarcinoma (12), squamous cell carcinoma (2) and small cell lung cancer (1) were included in the cohort. The roughly 15 enrolled patients, of whom around 10 were men and 5 were women, were aged about 31 to 76 years and were diagnosed with TNM stage I to III disease. Sequencing generated a total of roughly 130 million productive TCRbeta reads, averaging around 4.2 million reads per sample. Bulk TCRbeta repertoires were compared between lung tumor tissue and matched distant non-tumor lung tissue obtained from over 13 lung cancer patients. For each patient, one tumor sample and one normal lung sample were taken, giving thirty paired specimens that underwent TCRbeta CDR3 sequencing. Paper-wide results and their limitations: TCR diversity was significantly higher in younger patients, and higher tumor TCR diversity was associated with shorter overall and disease-free survival. Tumor tissue showed significantly higher TCR diversity (inverse Simpson) than normal lung tissue, at roughly 390 vs 170 (P = 0.0075, Mann-Whitney U test). In normal lung, the top 100 clones accounted for a significantly larger cumulative share of the repertoire than in tumor tissue. Only around 15 patients were included in the cohort, and the need for larger samples and more detailed clinical data was noted by the authors. Because peripheral blood was not sequenced, blood TCRbeta repertoires in the lung cancer patients of the study were not examined. The sequencing platform is not named in the methods, and unique molecular identifiers are not mentioned.

The library was built by means of multiplex PCR. The listed sequencing device is Illumina HiSeq 2500. TCRbeta libraries were built by three rounds of nested PCR using primers (Table S4), following protocols modified from ARM-PCR. PCR products of 200-500 bp were gel-excised and purified with the QIAquick gel extraction kit before sequencing. The paper's data handling went like this. Reads were cleaned with Trimmomatic, merged with FLASH into complete CDR3 sequences, and assigned to V(D)J germline segments with MiTCR. Clonal diversity was calculated as the inverse Simpson's index using VDJtools. In-frame sequences lacking a premature stop codon were counted as productive reads. TCRdb took the public reads, trimmed them with fastp at Q25, ran MiXCR for clone calling and kept in-frame beta chains. CDR3 protein duplicates are merged, each entry listing the most common genes and DNA. TCRdb's processing, not the authors' own work, is the source of the V and J calls. The sample has 200,000 or so distinct CDR3 sequences on record, 70% to 75% of them singletons. Less than 25% of the sample lies in the top ten.

The CDR3, cysteine through phenylalanine, is 13 amino acids long. Kept here is only the CDR3 DNA, which spans 39 bases and is read in frame from base 1. The germline V gene (reference sequence) sets CDR1 to SGHAT and CDR2 to FQDESV. The chain was built from TRBV11-1 and TRBJ2-1; too little of a D gene remains to name it. The TCR originated in a man aged 60 to 69 with non-small cell lung cancer. The source material was lung tumor tissue. The CDR3 sequence is CANSLHVYNEHFF. Read as DNA, the sequence is TGTGCCAACAGCTTACATGTGTACAATGAGCATTTCTTC.